The rows below give T cell receptor beta chains drawn from one sample of a study of graft-versus-host responses after intestinal transplantation. This table comes from immunoSEQ multiplex PCR, and its TCRdb copy is limited to in-frame clones, with some not included. The data show just over 85,000 clones, 85% to 95% seen once. Their antigens remain unidentified. The starting material was unstimulated CD8+ T cells sorted from spleen or lymph node cells, obtained before transplant. These receptors were taken from a human donor who was the organ donor for an intestinal transplant. Both conserved end residues are trimmed from each CDR3.

J | length | V | CDR3
TRBJ1-5 | 12 | TRBV5-6 | ASSSNQLNQPQH
TRBJ2-4 | 16 | TRBV4-1 | ASSQYAGLKETKNIQY
TRBJ2-7 | 15 | TRBV4-2 | ASSQVLAGDRPYEQY
TRBJ1-1 | 11 | TRBV9 | ASSRTRNTEAF
TRBJ1-1 | 12 | TRBV18 | ASSPPSLNTEAF
TRBJ1-1 | 13 | TRBV27 | ASRMGQGWGTEAF
TRBJ2-7 | 11 | TRBV13 | ASATGSRYEQY
TRBJ1-2 | 12 | TRBV2 | ASLPQAQIYGYT
TRBJ1-2 | 13 | TRBV6-5 | ASSVGQDFLYGYT
TRBJ1-3 | 11 | TRBV9 | ASSVGSGNTIY
TRBJ1-2 | 14 | TRBV9 | ASGGQNSRPGYGYT
TRBJ1-6 | 10 | TRBV6-1 | ASSTRVSPLH
TRBJ1-2 | 14 | TRBV9 | ASSVDGQDNSYGYT
TRBJ2-7 | 12 | TRBV11-2 | ASSLAGESYEQY
TRBJ1-1 | 14 | TRBV4-3 | ASSQDDRGLNTEAF
TRBJ2-1 | 14 | TRBV7-9 | ASSGQDRVNYNEQF
TRBJ1-5 | 11 | TRBV4-1 | ASSGQIGEAQH
TRBJ2-4 | 8 | TRBV2 | ATRFDIQY
TRBJ1-2 | 11 | TRBV28 | ASNYAGSYGYT
- | 13 | TRBV27 | ASSLIGDSAYEQY
TRBJ2-5 | 14 | TRBV4-1 | ASSQDLRAKLETQY
TRBJ2-7 | 12 | TRBV13 | ASSKGTASYEQY
TRBJ1-2 | 12 | TRBV9 | ASSVAKRGYGYT
TRBJ2-7 | 9 | TRBV4-1 | ASSRGAEQY
TRBJ2-3 | 13 | TRBV27 | AGRLGDRLTDTQY
TRBJ2-1 | 13 | TRBV4-1 | ASSPGQGRFNEQF
TRBJ2-7 | 10 | TRBV7-9 | ASSPTGDEQY
TRBJ2-1 | 13 | TRBV7-3 | ASSYGGGLDNEQF
TRBJ1-6 | 11 | TRBV15 | AGGQGLDSPLH
TRBJ2-2 | 16 | TRBV2 | GSSGTSGGATNTGELF
TRBJ2-5 | 13 | TRBV2 | ASSDGTSGEETQY
TRBJ2-1 | 13 | TRBV4-3 | ASSPTSGGPNEQF
TRBJ2-1 | 14 | TRBV4-3 | ASSRALAGFYNEQF
TRBJ2-1 | 13 | TRBV27 | ASSLRGGLYNEQF
TRBJ2-5 | 14 | TRBV7-9 | ASSLLGSGGEETQY
TRBJ1-4 | 13 | TRBV7-7 | ASSRTRGPNEKLF
TRBJ2-7 | 11 | TRBV19 | ASSHGLAYEQY
TRBJ1-1 | 12 | TRBV6-1 | ASSAATGGAWAF
TRBJ2-1 | 18 | TRBV29-1 | SVEHPSLAGAISSYNEQF
TRBJ2-7 | 11 | TRBV19 | ASSSGLTYEQY
TRBJ2-2 | 12 | TRBV28 | ASSLLSNTGELF
TRBJ2-7 | 13 | TRBV2 | ASSGPRGGDYEQY
TRBJ2-7 | 13 | TRBV9 | ASSVGAGGFYEQY